This T cell receptor beta chain was sequenced during a study of T cell clonotyping in hematopoietic cell transplantation. General study results and limits: Graft donor and pretransplant recipient Inverse Simpson Index values predicted broader posttransplant TCR diversity. Pathologically expanded recipient clonotypes increased progressively from day 30 to day 180 as diversity fell. At the given depth, recipient repertoires were over 95% de novo clonotypes. Without cell sorting, CD4 versus CD8 contributions remain unresolved.

Turning to this clone: Its antigen remains unidentified.

Profiling relied on immunoSEQ multiplex PCR, and the TCRdb table lists in-frame clones only, not all of them. The table shows about 44,000 clones, with 94% occurring only once. Germline V gives CDR1 SGHNT, CDR2 YENEEA. Unmatched junction bases numbered 16, after V lost 1 base and J lost 7 bases. This CDR3 spans 19 amino acids. The sequence derives from a woman aged 45-65 years in good health. Some clones in this sample may be carry-over from other donors' samples. The sequenced sample was peripheral blood mononuclear cells. The rearrangement links TRBV11-3 to TRBJ1-6; TRBD1 matches at 7 bases. As DNA, the CDR3 is TGTGCCAGCAGCTTAGGCCCGGGACAGCTCCCGCCGGGGAATTCACCCCTCCACTTT. Translation gives CASSLGPGQLPPGNSPLHF.